The TCR beta chain under discussion was sequenced for a study of cytomegalovirus exposure and HLA in healthy donors. Notes on the study in general: Fewer N-insertions (relative to the roughly 730-donor mean) were reportedly seen in an Asian-associated ancestry cluster in a later analysis.

The PCR contained 60 Vbeta and 13 Jbeta primers. Sequencing used immunoSEQ multiplex PCR; TCRdb keeps in-frame clones, though not all of them. The sample yields some 190,000 clones, about 85% seen once. At collection, donors were nominally healthy, but unrecorded immune exposures were probable. V lost 1 base and J lost 1; bases outside the gene matches: 5. Germline CDR1 MGHRA, CDR2 YSYEKL. CDR3 size: 17 residues. In the case of this clone: The antigen remains unidentified.

The chain recombines TRBV4-1 with TRBJ2-1, with 9 bases lining up with TRBD2. The sequencing input was PBMCs. The origin of this receptor is a girl between 5 and 17 years old in good health and CMV-seropositive. As DNA, the CDR3 is TGCGCCAGCAGCCAAGGAAGCGGGAGGACGTCCTACAATGAGCAGTTCTTC. This gives the protein CASSQGSGRTSYNEQFF.